The clone carrying this T cell receptor beta chain has more than one count but fewer than ten. This sample is part of a study of blood T cell repertoires in COVID-19. Looking at the study overall: Samples came from the United States, Italy and Spain, spanning acute and convalescent COVID-19. In each case, the material was cDNA or gDNA derived from T cells, B-cell-depleted T cells, or PBMCs.

V was pared by 4 bases and J by 4 bases, with 8 bases of the junction left unmatched. The CDR3 covers 14 residues. Germline V gives CDR1 SGHRS, CDR2 YFSETQ. Original analysis: For nucleated cells, counts were estimated from reference gene primer amplification. The data were produced by immunoSEQ multiplex PCR, yet TCRdb's version contains in-frame clones alone and is incomplete. For V, J and clone size, that table is used; D and trimming come from the DNA. The repertoire has about 270,000 clones, about 89% of them found once; the top ten carry about 9.2%. The chain is built from TRBV5-1 and TRBJ2-7, with 7 bases lining up with TRBD1. The receptor's source is a man in his forties who had recovered from COVID-19. The material sequenced was peripheral blood. The CDR3 loop reads CASSRTGPAYEQYF. The CDR3 region has the DNA TGCGCCAGCAGCAGGACAGGACCGGCGTACGAGCAGTACTTC.